This T cell receptor beta chain was profiled in a study of technical replicates of blood from a handful of donors. The junction had 14 bases not matched to a gene; V was cut back by 6 bases and J by 4 bases. The CDR3 totals 17 residues. In germline, CDR1 is LGHNA, CDR2 YSLEER. TCRdb's copy holds only in-frame clones and misses some; the assay was immunoSEQ multiplex PCR. The sample shows roughly 69,000 clones, approximately 97% of them seen only once. This receptor was taken from a human donor in good health. The sequencing sample was made of T cells isolated from PBMCs. The gene calls are TRBV4-3 and TRBJ2-2; 7 bases agree with TRBD1. The CDR3 region has the DNA TGCGCCAGCAGGCCTATGACCGGGACAGAGATCACCGGGGAGCTGTTTTTT. Translating gives CASRPMTGTEITGELFF.